A selection of T cell receptor beta chains follows, all from one sample in a study of CXCR3-negative and CXCR3-positive naive CD8 T cells. From its re-call of the 5' RACE reads, TCRdb lists each CDR3 protein once, without DNA. Its clone listing holds about 40,000 distinct CDR3 sequences. Sequenced sample: memory CD8+ T cells from blood. These receptors were obtained from a human donor in good health. Some clones in this sample may be carry-over from other donors' samples. The CDR3 runs from the conserved cysteine through the conserved F or W. Clone size is stated in some rows and not others, as once, few, many or a class when expanded.

>.|TRBJ1-2|16|TRBV7-2
CASSLGPRDRGNGYTF
>.|TRBJ1-1|15|TRBV19
CASSIIGDANTEAFF
>.|TRBJ1-1|15|TRBV20-1
CSAPRLGQVNTEAFF
>.|TRBJ1-1|12|TRBV12-3/TRBV12-4
CAGQRIGTEAFF
>.|TRBJ2-3|18|TRBV9
CASSVEAWAGATSDTQYF
>.|TRBJ2-7|14|TRBV20-1
CSARIQAGGYEQYF
>.|TRBJ2-2|18|TRBV7-2
CASSGDRLLQANTGELFF
>medium-sized|TRBJ1-1|13|TRBV6-4
CASSREDWSEAFF
>.|TRBJ2-2|13|TRBV6-4
CASSSTGTGELFF
>.|TRBJ2-6|17|TRBV7-9
CASSATGGHSGANVLTF
>.|TRBJ2-3|12|TRBV5-1
CASSLTEDTQYF
>medium-sized|TRBJ2-7|15|TRBV11-2
CASSLQQGARGEQYF
>.|TRBJ2-3|15|TRBV27
CASSPTSPSTDTQYF
>.|TRBJ2-3|14|TRBV28
CASSLYTGGGTQYF
>.|TRBJ1-2|12|TRBV25-1
CASSETNYGYTF
>.|TRBJ1-1|15|TRBV6-5
CASSYSQLSWTEAFF
>.|TRBJ1-3|13|TRBV27
CASMTSAGNTIYF
>.|TRBJ2-1|15|TRBV29-1
CSVEDPLTENNEQFF
>.|TRBJ2-3|18|TRBV25-1
CASSESDLLGAVKDTQYF
>.|TRBJ1-3|16|TRBV7-9
CASTSTDPSSGNTIYF
>.|TRBJ2-7|14|TRBV6-6
CASSPIIVSYEQYF
>.|TRBJ1-2|13|TRBV7-9
CASSPDRGYGYTF
>.|TRBJ2-7|19|TRBV10-1
CASSADRSSGTFLRDEQYF
>.|TRBJ2-5|16|TRBV12-3/TRBV12-4
CASSFPPGAGRETQYF
>.|TRBJ2-1|14|TRBV12-5
CASGGQGFANEQFF
>medium-sized|TRBJ1-5|12|TRBV20-1
CSAKYSNQPQHF
>.|TRBJ2-7|15|TRBV20-1
CSARDPGTDFYEQYF
>.|TRBJ1-5|11|TRBV7-9
CASSPGGPQHF
>.|TRBJ1-3|13|TRBV4-1
CASSHEGGNTIYF
>.|TRBJ1-2|14|TRBV29-1
CSVEDDNRDHGYTF
>.|TRBJ2-5|15|TRBV29-1
CSVEEAQTGQETQYF
>.|TRBJ2-7|16|TRBV7-2
CASSGLAGGPTYEQYF
>.|TRBJ2-4|14|TRBV7-9
CASRSGQAFDIQYF
>.|TRBJ1-4|13|TRBV5-5
CASSFKADEKLFF
>.|TRBJ1-1|14|TRBV29-1
CSVERTGENTEAFF
>.|TRBJ2-7|18|TRBV7-9
CASSSSSVDPDPTYEQYF
>.|TRBJ2-7|13|TRBV10-3
CAITSGDSYEQYF
>.|TRBJ2-7|12|TRBV27
CASRALSYEQYF
>.|TRBJ2-3|15|TRBV5-5
CASSFSGGGGDTQYF
>.|TRBJ1-1|14|TRBV4-1
CASSEDMRNTEAFF
>.|TRBJ1-1|12|TRBV7-9
CASSLAPAEAFF
>large|TRBJ2-7|13|TRBV18
CASSPEAEYEQYF
>.|TRBJ2-7|15|TRBV28
CASSLFRDSTYEQYF
>.|TRBJ2-5|15|TRBV27
CASSSLAGGGETQYF
>.|TRBJ2-3|12|TRBV10-1
CASRTVADTQYF
>.|TRBJ2-7|14|TRBV29-1
CSVEAGGRSYEQYF
>.|TRBJ2-2|16|TRBV12-3/TRBV12-4
CASSPLDRVNTGELFF
>.|TRBJ1-1|14|TRBV7-3
CASSPVTGNTEAFF
>.|TRBJ2-7|13|TRBV20-1
CSAIRDSHYEQYF
>.|TRBJ1-6|16|TRBV20-1
CSASSDNALENSPLHF